A single sample gave rise to the 18 T cell receptor beta chains below, sequenced in a study of blood T cell repertoires in COVID-19. Method: immunoSEQ multiplex PCR; TCRdb's copy keeps in-frame clones and lacks some. The table lists about 50,000 clones, more than 85% of them singletons, with 4.5% to 5.5% in the top ten. Sequencing input: peripheral blood. These receptors were collected from a man aged 50 or older with active COVID-19.

V and J are TRBV19 and TRBJ1-4, with a possible D match to TRBD1 (5 bases). The V gene lost 6 bases and the J gene lost 0 bases, with 8 bases spanning the gap. Germline assignment: CDR1 LNHDA and CDR2 SQIVND (reference sequence). This CDR3 is 14 amino acids long. Here the CDR3 DNA reads TGTGCCAGTAGCCAGGGTGCAACTAATGAAAAACTGTTTTTT. Residues: CASSQGATNEKLFF. Looking up the rest from reference TRBV19 and TRBJ1-4 gives the full variable domain: DGGITQSPKYLFRKEGQNVTLSCEQNLNHDAMYWYRQDPGQGLRLIYYSQIVNDFQKGDIAEGYSVSREKKESFPLTVTSAQKNPTAFYLCASSQGATNEKLFFGSGTQLSVL.

The rearrangement links TRBV14 to TRBJ2-3, with a weak D call TRBD2 (6 bases). Per germline, CDR1 SGHDN and CDR2 FVKESK. The V gene lost 0 bases and the J gene lost 2 bases, with 18 bases spanning the gap. The CDR3 is made up of 18 amino acids. The CDR3 loop reads CASSQDDARDSYTDTQYF. The DNA for the CDR3 is TGTGCCAGCAGCCAAGATGATGCGCGGGACTCTTACACAGATACGCAGTATTTT. Looking up the rest from reference TRBV14 and TRBJ2-3 gives the full variable domain: EAGVTQFPSHSVIEKGQTVTLRCDPISGHDNLYWYRRVMGKEIKFLLHFVKESKQDESGMPNNRFLAERTGGTYSTLKVQPAELEDSGVYFCASSQDDARDSYTDTQYFGPGTRLTVL.

The chain combines TRBV6-5 with TRBJ1-1, with D unclear. The germline V gene encodes CDR1 MNHEY and CDR2 SVGAGI. The V end was cut by 0 bases, the J end by 5 bases, with 10 bases between. This CDR3 is built from 14 residues. Here the CDR3 DNA reads TGTGCCAGCAGTTACTCGAGTCCGAGGACTGAAGCTTTCTTT. This encodes CASSYSSPRTEAFF.

The rearrangement joins TRBV28 to TRBJ2-7; D gene unclear. Germline assignment: CDR1 MDHEN and CDR2 SYDVKM. Trimming stripped 3 bases from V and 2 bases from J, with 11 bases between. The CDR3 has 14 residues. The CDR3, as DNA: TGTGCCAGCAGTTTCGGTCTCCCCCCCTACGAGCAGTACTTC. As protein: CASSFGLPPYEQYF.

The V gene is TRBV10-3, the J gene TRBJ2-2; D unresolved. CDR1 ENHRY and CDR2 SYGVKD come from the germline V gene. The CDR3 totals 13 residues. Between the trimmed V and J ends, which lost 3 bases and 1 base, there was a span of 3 bases. The CDR3 DNA sequence: TGTGCCATCAGTGAACTGAACACCGGGGAGCTGTTTTTT. Translating gives CAISELNTGELFF.

The J gene is TRBJ2-3, the V gene TRBV11-1; TRBD2 agrees at 12 bases. The V gene end was trimmed by 5 bases and the J gene end by 5 bases; junction bases not matched to a gene: 8. Germline V lookup: CDR1 SGHAT, CDR2 FQDESV (reference sequence). The CDR3 covers 16 residues. The CDR3 nucleotides are TGTGCCAGCAGCCGACTAGCGGGAGAGGAACGAGATACGCAGTATTTT. Translated: CASSRLAGEERDTQYF.

The V gene is TRBV6-2 or TRBV6-3, the J gene TRBJ2-7, with D maybe TRBD1 (6 bases). CDR1 is MNHEY, CDR2 SVGEGT, per germline. Trimming stripped 2 bases from V and 3 bases from J, with 11 bases between. This CDR3 is 14 amino acids long. The DNA for the CDR3 is TGTGCCAGCAGTTACCCCTACAGGGTCTACGAGCAGTACTTC. It codes for CASSYPYRVYEQYF.

This clone has only a few counts. The V and J genes are TRBV6-5 and TRBJ1-6, with D possibly matching TRBD1 (6 bases). Trimming left V 6 bases short and J 3 bases short, with 12 bases between. Germline V gives CDR1 MNHEY, CDR2 SVGAGI. CDR3 length: 15 amino acids. CDR3 sequence reads: CASRPDRSYNSPLHF. The CDR3 bases are TGTGCCAGCAGACCAGACAGGAGCTATAATTCACCCCTCCACTTT.

The rearrangement links TRBV19 to TRBJ1-6; weak D call: TRBD1 (5 bases). The germline CDR1 and CDR2 sequences are LNHDA and SQIVND (reference sequence). This CDR3 contains 16 residues. V lost 1 base and J lost 7, with 14 bases in between. The CDR3 nucleotides are TGTGCCAGTAGTATAGGTGGTGGGGCCGTCAATTCACCCCTCCACTTT. Protein: CASSIGGGAVNSPLHF.

This clone was recorded only once. The CDR3 DNA follows: TGTGCCAGCAGCCAAGCAGACTACCACCACAGGGTTAGGCACACAGATACGCAGTATTTT. Its protein product is CASSQADYHHRVRHTDTQYF. The chain carries TRBV3-1 (or the pseudogene TRBV3-2) and TRBJ2-3; a possible D gene is TRBD1 (6 bases). Between the trimmed V and J ends, which lost 1 base and 2 bases, there was a span of 25 bases. CDR3 size: 20 residues. CDR1 is LGHDT and CDR2 is YNNKEL in the germline V gene (reference sequence).

In its sample, this clone was seen once. This chain uses TRBV11-3 with TRBJ2-5, with 8 bases fitting TRBD2. The CDR3 totals 15 residues. Trimming at V came to 2 bases and at J to 2 bases, leaving 4 bases not matched to a gene. Germline CDR1 SGHNT, CDR2 YENEEA. The CDR3 region is CASSLSSGGQETQYF. CDR3 DNA sequence: TGTGCCAGCAGCTTATCATCGGGGGGGCAAGAGACCCAGTACTTC.

The chain combines TRBV3-1 (or the pseudogene TRBV3-2) with TRBJ2-7; D may be TRBD2 (5 bases). The V end was cut by 4 bases, the J end by 3 bases, with 16 bases between. Germline lookup yields CDR1 LGHDT and CDR2 YNNKEL (reference sequence). CDR3 length: 15 amino acids. The CDR3 sequence: CASSPRQGGNYEQYF. The CDR3 DNA sequence: TGTGCCAGCAGCCCCAGACAAGGAGGCAACTACGAGCAGTACTTC.

The chain has TRBV4-3 and TRBJ2-5; D may be TRBD1 (5 bases). The V gene lost 1 base and the J gene lost 5 bases, with 17 bases spanning the gap. The CDR3 runs to 16 residues. In germline, CDR1 is LGHNA, CDR2 YSLEER. The CDR3 spells CASSQVWVGAAETQYF. The DNA for the CDR3 is TGCGCCAGCAGCCAAGTTTGGGTAGGGGCTGCGGAGACCCAGTACTTC.

This chain links TRBV21-1 with TRBJ2-5; the table gives TRBD1 as D, unverified against the DNA. TRBV21-1 is labeled a pseudogene. The CDR3 is made up of 16 amino acids. The chain's CDR3 is CASSKKRGRPPGTQYF. DNA for the CDR3: TGTGCCAGCAGCAAAAAGAGGGGGCGGCCCCCGGGGACCCAGTACTTC.

This chain joins TRBV7-9 and TRBJ2-7; 10 bases match TRBD2. The CDR3 is 14 amino acids. The V segment lost 5 bases and the J segment 10 bases; nucleotides outside the gene matches: 11. CDR1 is SEHNR and CDR2 is FQNEAQ in the germline V gene (reference sequence). The CDR3 DNA reads as TGTGCCAGCAGCGTCAGCGGGGGGGCTACCGGACAGTACTTC. It is translated as CASSVSGGATGQYF.

This chain connects TRBV28 to TRBJ1-2; 10 bases line up with TRBD1. The CDR3 is made up of 14 amino acids. V gave up 4 bases and J gave up 4 bases; unmatched junction bases: 3. CDR1 is MDHEN, CDR2 SYDVKM, per germline. The CDR3 nucleotides read TGTGCCAGCAGTTCGACAGGGGGCAGCTATGGCTACACCTTC. Protein: CASSSTGGSYGYTF.

V is TRBV9 and J is TRBJ1-1; TRBD1 aligns across 7 bases. Germline V gives CDR1 SGDLS, CDR2 YYNGEE. This CDR3 is 14 amino acids long. Germline trimming cut 0 bases from V and 5 bases from J; bases unmatched to any gene: 4. CDR3 region: CASSVGLRGTEAFF. CDR3 coding DNA: TGTGCCAGCAGCGTAGGCCTCAGGGGGACTGAAGCTTTCTTT.

This chain uses TRBV18 with TRBJ2-7; 13 nucleotides align to TRBD2. The junction had 1 base not matched to a gene; V was cut back by 0 bases and J by 2 bases. The CDR3 spans 16 residues. Germline V gene data show CDR1 as KGHSH and CDR2 as LQKENI. The CDR3: CASSPPGLAGTYEQYF. In DNA form, the CDR3 reads TGTGCCAGCTCACCACCGGGACTAGCGGGGACCTACGAGCAGTACTTC.